Shown below are 4 T cell receptor beta chains from a single sample sequenced in a study of T-cell memory formation after mild COVID-19. TCRdb reprocessed the 5' RACE reads with MiXCR, giving one entry per CDR3 protein. The sample lists around 250,000 distinct CDR3 sequences; around 15% were seen once. The sequenced sample consisted of PBMCs or a T cell subset sorted from them (not recorded which). The receptors stem from a man between 18 and 29 years old who had mild COVID-19 (a few samples of this study predate the infection). Cell type and time point are not known.

V is TRBV6-5 and J is TRBJ2-7, with TRBD1 matching over 8 bases. From germline, CDR1 is MNHEY and CDR2 SVGAGI. The CDR3 length is 17 residues. V was clipped by 5 bases and J by 2 bases; unmatched bases: 14. CDR3 amino acids: CASSNRTGRLLPYEQYF. The CDR3 nucleotides are TGTGCCAGCAGTAACAGGACAGGGCGGTTACTCCCCTACGAGCAGTACTTC.

The CDR3: CASSQSIDTDTQYF. The CDR3 DNA sequence: TGTGCCAGCAGCCAAAGTATCGACACAGATACGCAGTATTTT. The rearrangement uses TRBV4-2 and TRBJ2-3; no definite D call. V dropped 2 bases and J dropped 2 bases, with 8 bases sitting between them. This CDR3 has 14 residues. From germline, CDR1 is LGHNA and CDR2 YNFKEQ.

This clonotype occurred a few times. The chain recombines TRBV20-1 with TRBJ2-5; TRBD2 agrees at 13 bases. The CDR3 contains 17 residues. The V gene end was trimmed by 5 bases and the J gene end by 0 bases; junction bases not matched to a gene: 9. From germline, CDR1 is DFQATT and CDR2 SNEGSKA (reference sequence). The CDR3 here is CSAEGLAGERYQETQYF. The CDR3, as DNA: TGCAGTGCTGAAGGACTAGCGGGGGAACGGTACCAAGAGACCCAGTACTTC.

J is TRBJ2-1 and V is TRBV6-2 or TRBV6-3, with TRBD2 matching over 13 bases. The CDR3 extends over 15 amino acids. The germline CDR1 and CDR2 sequences are MNHEY and SVGEGT. V was clipped by 7 bases and J by 6 bases; unmatched bases: 6. CDR3 sequence reads: CASTTTSGGFNEQFF. The DNA of the CDR3 is TGTGCCAGCACCACGACTAGCGGGGGGTTCAATGAGCAGTTCTTC.